These 13 T cell receptor beta chains originate from one sample sequenced in a study of T cells in Graves' hyperthyroidism and ophthalmopathy. Researchers took RNA transcripts and amplified the TCR beta CDR3 regions from them. The HTBI set primed first-round TCR CDR3 RT-PCR. One entry per CDR3 protein, called by TCRdb with MiXCR from the multiplex PCR reads. The table records approximately 380,000 distinct CDR3 sequences, about 14% of them present only once. The source material was blood. The receptors stem from a middle-aged man with Graves' ophthalmopathy.

This clonotype was counted a few times. V usage is TRBV19 and J usage is TRBJ1-1; 10 nucleotides agree with TRBD1. The CDR3 sequence is 14 residues long. Trimming took 5 bases from V and 5 from J; bases not matched to a gene: 5. Per the germline V gene, CDR1 is LNHDA and CDR2 is SQIVND (reference sequence). CDR3 residues: CASSHGTGETEAFF. DNA of the CDR3: TGTGCCAGTAGTCACGGGACAGGGGAAACTGAAGCTTTCTTT.

In this sample, this clonotype turned up many times. This chain joins TRBV15 and TRBJ1-2, with D possibly matching TRBD1 (5 bases). CDR1 and CDR2 from the germline V gene are LNHNV and YYDKDF (reference sequence). The V gene lost 4 bases and the J gene lost 1 base, with 7 bases spanning the gap. This CDR3 region has 13 residues. Written as DNA, the CDR3 is TGTGCCACCAGCACGGGGCTTAACTATGGCTACACCTTC. Translating it yields CATSTGLNYGYTF.

As regards this clonotype: One base away lies a much larger clone, so this may be a sequencing read error. The chain links TRBV18 to TRBJ1-1, with no clear D. The CDR3 has 14 residues. Germline V CDR1 and CDR2: KGHSH, LQKENI. CDR3 amino acids: CAGSPERANTEAFF. CDR3 bases: TGTGCCGGCTCACCCGAGAGGGCTAACACTGAAGCTTTCTTT. Looking up the rest from reference TRBV18 and TRBJ1-1 gives the full variable domain: NAGVMQNPRHLVRRRGQEARLRCSPMKGHSHVYWYRQLPEEGLKFMVYLQKENIIDESGMPKERFSAEFPKEGPSILRIQQVVRGDSAAYFCAGSPERANTEAFFGQGTRLTVV.

The table lists this clonotype with many counts. The chain is built from TRBV11-2 and TRBJ2-7; 10 bases align to TRBD2. The ends lost 5 bases at V and 7 bases at J; junction bases unmatched: 8. Germline CDR1 reads SGHAT; CDR2 reads FQNNGV. The CDR3 covers 14 residues. The CDR3 protein is CASSVRLAGEEQYF. The DNA of the CDR3 is TGTGCCAGCAGCGTACGACTAGCGGGTGAAGAGCAGTACTTC.

This clonotype was seen ten or more times. This rearrangement joins TRBV12-5 to TRBJ2-3; no firm D call. V was trimmed by 3 bases and J by 1 base, leaving 5 bases between them. Germline CDR1 and CDR2: LGHNT and FRNRAP. The CDR3 consists of 13 residues. CDR3 nucleotide sequence: TGTGCTAGTGGTTTAACAGGCACAGATACGCAGTATTTT. This translates into CASGLTGTDTQYF.

Here the CDR3 reads CASSQGRRGLNEQFF. The CDR3 DNA follows: TGTGCCAGCAGCCAAGGGCGGCGGGGTCTCAATGAGCAGTTCTTC. V and J are TRBV3-1 and TRBJ2-1; maybe TRBD2 (6 bases). Germline V gives CDR1 LGHDT, CDR2 YNNKEL (reference sequence). V was shortened by 1 base and J by 6 bases, with 13 bases between the two germline ends. The CDR3 contains 15 residues.

There are many counts of this clonotype. The V gene is TRBV11-1, the J gene TRBJ2-1, with no clear D. Germline loops: CDR1 SGHAT, CDR2 FQDESV (reference sequence). With 1 base removed from V and 6 bases from J, the gap between germline ends came to 7 bases. The CDR3 spans 13 residues. The CDR3 protein is CASSLVRSNEQFF. For the CDR3, the DNA is TGTGCCAGCAGCTTAGTAAGAAGCAATGAGCAGTTCTTC.

As concerns this clonotype: A much larger clone lies a single base off, so this may be a read error. CDR3 nucleotides: TGTGCCAGCAGGGACCGGGACGGGGGGGTGCATGAGCAGTTCTTC. This translates into CASRDRDGGVHEQFF. The rearrangement joins TRBV27 to TRBJ2-1; TRBD2 agrees at 8 bases. The CDR3 runs 15 residues. Trimming cost V 6 bases and J 8 bases; bases outside gene matches: 12. CDR1 is MNHEY, CDR2 SMNVEV, per germline (reference sequence).

This chain joins TRBV19 and TRBJ2-3, with D tentatively TRBD1 or TRBD2 (5 bases each). The CDR3 spans 18 residues. The V and J ends lost 3 bases and 2 bases respectively, with 21 bases between them. Per germline, CDR1 LNHDA and CDR2 SQIVND (reference sequence). The CDR3 loop is CASSMGPGSATYTDTQYF. As DNA, the CDR3 is TGTGCCAGTAGTATGGGACCGGGATCTGCAACCTACACAGATACGCAGTATTTT.

This clonotype was recorded many times. The rearrangement joins TRBV7-9 to TRBJ2-2, with a weak D call TRBD1 (5 bases). V lost 1 base, J lost 8 bases, and 14 bases lay in between. Germline V gene lookup returns CDR1 SEHNR and CDR2 FQNEAQ (reference sequence). The CDR3 spans 15 residues. CDR3 nucleotides: TGTGCCAGCAGCTTAGGGGGCGACGCGTTTGGGGAGCTGTTTTTT. It specifies CASSLGGDAFGELFF.

This clonotype appeared many times. The J gene is TRBJ2-7, the V gene TRBV7-9; D is unresolved. The germline gives CDR1 SEHNR, CDR2 FQNEAQ (reference sequence). Trimming removed 4 bases at V and 3 bases at J, with 7 bases between. This CDR3 has 12 residues. The CDR3 region has the DNA TGTGCCAGCAGCTCAACGGTCTACGAGCAGTACTTC. It yields the protein CASSSTVYEQYF.

This clonotype has only a few counts. V usage is TRBV6-5 and J usage is TRBJ1-1, with TRBD1 identical over 9 bases. This CDR3 is 15 amino acids long. The V gene end was trimmed by 2 bases and the J gene end by 6 bases; junction bases not matched to a gene: 7. CDR1 is MNHEY and CDR2 is SVGAGI in the germline V gene. CDR3 DNA: TGTGCCAGCAGTTACCTACAGGGGGCCTATGCTGAAGCTTTCTTT. It codes for CASSYLQGAYAEAFF.

The sample holds many counts of this clonotype. This chain connects TRBV5-1 to TRBJ2-5, with no clear D. This CDR3 comprises 12 residues. CDR1 and CDR2 (germline): SGHRS, YFSETQ. V shed 3 bases and J shed 2 bases, with 5 bases lying between them. Here the CDR3 reads CASSSRQETQYF. CDR3 DNA sequence: TGCGCCAGCAGCTCAAGGCAAGAGACCCAGTACTTC.